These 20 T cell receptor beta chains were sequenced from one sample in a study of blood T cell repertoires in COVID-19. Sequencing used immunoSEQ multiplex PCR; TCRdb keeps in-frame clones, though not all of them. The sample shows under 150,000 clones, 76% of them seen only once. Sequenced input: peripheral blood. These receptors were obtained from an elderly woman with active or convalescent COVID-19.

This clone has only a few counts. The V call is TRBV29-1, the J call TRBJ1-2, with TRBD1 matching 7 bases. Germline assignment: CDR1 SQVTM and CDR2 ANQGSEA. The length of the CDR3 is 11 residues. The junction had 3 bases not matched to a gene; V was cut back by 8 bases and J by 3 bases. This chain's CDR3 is CSLGQDYGYTF. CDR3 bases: TGCAGCCTCGGACAGGACTATGGCTACACCTTC. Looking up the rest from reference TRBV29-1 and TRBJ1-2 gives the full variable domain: SAVISQKPSRDICQRGTSLTIQCQVDSQVTMMFWYRQQPGQSLTLIATANQGSEATYESGFVIDKFPISRPNLTFSTLTVSNMSPEDSSIYLCSLGQDYGYTFGSGTRLTVV.

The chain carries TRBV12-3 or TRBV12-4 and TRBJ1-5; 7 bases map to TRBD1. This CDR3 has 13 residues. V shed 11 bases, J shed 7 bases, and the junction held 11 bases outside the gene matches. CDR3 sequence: CACGTVPAQPQHF. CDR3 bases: TGTGCCTGCGGGACAGTCCCAGCCCAGCCCCAGCATTTT.

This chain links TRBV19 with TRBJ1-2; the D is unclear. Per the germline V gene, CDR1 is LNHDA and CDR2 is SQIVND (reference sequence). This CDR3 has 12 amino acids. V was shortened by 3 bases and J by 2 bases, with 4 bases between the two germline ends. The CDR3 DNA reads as TGTGCCAGTAGTATCGAGAACTATGGCTACACCTTC. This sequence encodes CASSIENYGYTF. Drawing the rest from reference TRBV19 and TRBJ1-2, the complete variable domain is DGGITQSPKYLFRKEGQNVTLSCEQNLNHDAMYWYRQDPGQGLRLIYYSQIVNDFQKGDIAEGYSVSREKKESFPLTVTSAQKNPTAFYLCASSIENYGYTFGSGTRLTVV.

CDR3 sequence: CASSLSVGTGFLNTEAFF. The CDR3 region has the DNA TGTGCCAGCAGCTTGTCGGTTGGGACAGGGTTTTTAAACACTGAAGCTTTCTTT. V and J are TRBV5-5 and TRBJ1-1; 9 nucleotides align to TRBD1. V trimming: 1 base; J trimming: 2 bases; junction bases outside the gene matches: 12. CDR3 length equals 18 residues. Per germline, CDR1 SGHKS and CDR2 YYEKEE (reference sequence).

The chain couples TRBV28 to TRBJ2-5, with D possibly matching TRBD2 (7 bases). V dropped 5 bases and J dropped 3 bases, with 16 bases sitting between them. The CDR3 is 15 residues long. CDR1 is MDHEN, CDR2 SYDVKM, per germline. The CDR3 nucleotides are TGTGCCAGCAGTCCCCGGGGGGCTGCGGAAGAGACCCAGTACTTC. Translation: CASSPRGAAEETQYF.

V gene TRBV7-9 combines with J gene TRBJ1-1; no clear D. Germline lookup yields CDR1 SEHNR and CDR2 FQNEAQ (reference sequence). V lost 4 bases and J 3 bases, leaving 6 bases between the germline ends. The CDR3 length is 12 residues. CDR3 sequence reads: CASSSQYTEAFF. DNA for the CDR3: TGTGCCAGCAGCTCTCAGTACACTGAAGCTTTCTTT.

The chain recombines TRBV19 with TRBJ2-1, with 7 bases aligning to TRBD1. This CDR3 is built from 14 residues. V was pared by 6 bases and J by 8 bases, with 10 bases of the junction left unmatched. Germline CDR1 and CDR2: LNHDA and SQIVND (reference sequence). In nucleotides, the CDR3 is TGTGCCAGTAGAAGTACAGGGGTAAGGGATGAGCAGTTCTTC. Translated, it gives CASRSTGVRDEQFF. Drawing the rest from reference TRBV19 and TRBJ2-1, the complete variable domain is DGGITQSPKYLFRKEGQNVTLSCEQNLNHDAMYWYRQDPGQGLRLIYYSQIVNDFQKGDIAEGYSVSREKKESFPLTVTSAQKNPTAFYLCASRSTGVRDEQFFGPGTRLTVL.

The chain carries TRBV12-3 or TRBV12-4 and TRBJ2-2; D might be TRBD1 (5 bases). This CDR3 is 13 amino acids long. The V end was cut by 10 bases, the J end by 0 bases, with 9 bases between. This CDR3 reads CANRQPNTGELFF. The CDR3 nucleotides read TGTGCCAACAGACAGCCGAACACCGGGGAGCTGTTTTTT.

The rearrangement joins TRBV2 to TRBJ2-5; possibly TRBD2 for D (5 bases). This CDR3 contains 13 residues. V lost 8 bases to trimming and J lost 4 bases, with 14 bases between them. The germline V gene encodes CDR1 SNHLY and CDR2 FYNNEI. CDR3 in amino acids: CASADGVGETQYF. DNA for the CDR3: TGTGCCAGCGCCGACGGGGTAGGAGAGACCCAGTACTTC. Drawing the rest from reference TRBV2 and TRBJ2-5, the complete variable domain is EPEVTQTPSHQVTQMGQEVILRCVPISNHLYFYWYRQILGQKVEFLVSFYNNEISEKSEIFDDQFSVERPDGSNFTLKIRSTKLEDSAMYFCASADGVGETQYFGPGTRLLVL.

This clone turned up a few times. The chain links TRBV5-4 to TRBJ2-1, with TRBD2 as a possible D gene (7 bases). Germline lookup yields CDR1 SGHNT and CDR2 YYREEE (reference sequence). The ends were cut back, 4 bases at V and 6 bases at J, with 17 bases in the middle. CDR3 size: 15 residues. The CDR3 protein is CASSRGGAGANEQFF. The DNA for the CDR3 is TGTGCCAGCAGCCGAGGGGGGGCTGGGGCCAATGAGCAGTTCTTC.

CDR3 protein: CASSLQTFGVTEAFF. The CDR3, as DNA: TGTGCCAGCAGCTTGCAGACTTTCGGGGTCACTGAAGCTTTCTTT. The V and J genes are TRBV5-4 and TRBJ1-1; D is undetermined. Germline V gene lookup returns CDR1 SGHNT and CDR2 YYREEE (reference sequence). The CDR3 covers 15 residues. Trimming removed 1 base from V and 4 bases from J, with 14 bases in between. Supplemented by reference TRBV5-4 and TRBJ1-1, the full variable domain reads ETGVTQSPTHLIKTRGQQVTLRCSSQSGHNTVSWYQQALGQGPQFIFQYYREEENGRGNFPPRFSGLQFPNYSSELNVNALELDDSALYLCASSLQTFGVTEAFFGQGTRLTVV.

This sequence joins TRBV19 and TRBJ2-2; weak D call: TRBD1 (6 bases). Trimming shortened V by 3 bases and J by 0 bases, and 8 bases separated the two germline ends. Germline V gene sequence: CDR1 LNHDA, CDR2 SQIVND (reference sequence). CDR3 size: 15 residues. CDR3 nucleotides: TGTGCCAGTAGTATGACAGGACCGAACACCGGGGAGCTGTTTTTT. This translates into CASSMTGPNTGELFF.

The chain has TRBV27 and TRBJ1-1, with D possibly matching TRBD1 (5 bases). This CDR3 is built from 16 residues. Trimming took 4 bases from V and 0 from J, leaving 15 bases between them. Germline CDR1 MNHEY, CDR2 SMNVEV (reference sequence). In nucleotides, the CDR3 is TGTGCCAGCAGTTCGACTTGGGGGGGGTTGAACACTGAAGCTTTCTTT. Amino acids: CASSSTWGGLNTEAFF.

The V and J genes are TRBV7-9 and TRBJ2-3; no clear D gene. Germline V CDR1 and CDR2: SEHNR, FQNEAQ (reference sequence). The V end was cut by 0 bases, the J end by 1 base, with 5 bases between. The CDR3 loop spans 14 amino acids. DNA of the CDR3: TGTGCCAGCAGCTTAGCACACGGCACAGATACGCAGTATTTT. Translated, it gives CASSLAHGTDTQYF.

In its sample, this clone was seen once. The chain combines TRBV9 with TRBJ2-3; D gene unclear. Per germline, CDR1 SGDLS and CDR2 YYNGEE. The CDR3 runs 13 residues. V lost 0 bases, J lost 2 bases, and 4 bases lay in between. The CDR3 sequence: CASSVGPTDTQYF. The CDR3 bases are TGTGCCAGCAGCGTAGGGCCCACAGATACGCAGTATTTT.

CDR3 bases: TGTGCCAGTAGATCGGACATACAAGAGACCCAGTACTTC. This translates into CASRSDIQETQYF. V is TRBV19 and J is TRBJ2-5; TRBD1 might be the D (5 bases). V was clipped by 6 bases and J by 2 bases, with 10 bases between them. CDR3 length: 13 amino acids. CDR1 is LNHDA and CDR2 is SQIVND in the germline V gene (reference sequence).

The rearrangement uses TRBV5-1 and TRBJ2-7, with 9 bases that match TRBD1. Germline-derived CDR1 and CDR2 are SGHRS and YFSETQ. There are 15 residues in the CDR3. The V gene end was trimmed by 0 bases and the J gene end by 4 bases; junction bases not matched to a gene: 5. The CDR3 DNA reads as TGCGCCAGCAGCTTGGCCGGGACAGGGAATTACGAGCAGTACTTC. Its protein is CASSLAGTGNYEQYF.

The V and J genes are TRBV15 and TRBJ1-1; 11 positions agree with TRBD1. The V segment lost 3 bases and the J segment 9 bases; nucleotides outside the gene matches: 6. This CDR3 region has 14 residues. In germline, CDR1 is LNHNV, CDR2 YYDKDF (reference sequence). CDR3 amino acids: CATSSTGQGEQAFF. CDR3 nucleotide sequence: TGTGCCACCAGCAGTACGGGACAGGGGGAACAAGCTTTCTTT.

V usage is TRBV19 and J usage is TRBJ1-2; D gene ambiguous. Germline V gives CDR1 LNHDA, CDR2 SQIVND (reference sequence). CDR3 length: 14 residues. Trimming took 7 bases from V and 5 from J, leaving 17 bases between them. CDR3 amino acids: CASKRVGDSYGYTF. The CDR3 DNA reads TGTGCCAGTAAGCGGGTCGGGGATTCGTATGGCTACACCTTC. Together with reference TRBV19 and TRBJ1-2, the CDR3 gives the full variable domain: DGGITQSPKYLFRKEGQNVTLSCEQNLNHDAMYWYRQDPGQGLRLIYYSQIVNDFQKGDIAEGYSVSREKKESFPLTVTSAQKNPTAFYLCASKRVGDSYGYTFGSGTRLTVV.

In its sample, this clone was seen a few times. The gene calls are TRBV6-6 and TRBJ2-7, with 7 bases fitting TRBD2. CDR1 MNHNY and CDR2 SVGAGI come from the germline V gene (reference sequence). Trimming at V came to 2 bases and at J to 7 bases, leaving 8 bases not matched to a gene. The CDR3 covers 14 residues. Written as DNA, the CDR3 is TGTGCCAGCAGTTACGAGACTAGCTTTGGTGAGCAGTACTTC. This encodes CASSYETSFGEQYF.